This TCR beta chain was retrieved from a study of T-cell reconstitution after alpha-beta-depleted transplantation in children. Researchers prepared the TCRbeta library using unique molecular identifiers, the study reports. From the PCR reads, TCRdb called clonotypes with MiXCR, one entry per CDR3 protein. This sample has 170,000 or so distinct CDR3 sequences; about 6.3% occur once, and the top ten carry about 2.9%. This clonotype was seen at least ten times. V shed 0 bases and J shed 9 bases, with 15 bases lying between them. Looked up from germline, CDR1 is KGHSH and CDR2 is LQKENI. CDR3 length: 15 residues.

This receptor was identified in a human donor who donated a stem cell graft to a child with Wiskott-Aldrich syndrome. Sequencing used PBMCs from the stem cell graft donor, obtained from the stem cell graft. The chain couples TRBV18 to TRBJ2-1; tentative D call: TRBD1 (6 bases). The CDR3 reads CASSPPSTGQGEQFF. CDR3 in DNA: TGTGCCAGCTCACCACCTTCGACAGGCCAGGGTGAGCAGTTCTTC.